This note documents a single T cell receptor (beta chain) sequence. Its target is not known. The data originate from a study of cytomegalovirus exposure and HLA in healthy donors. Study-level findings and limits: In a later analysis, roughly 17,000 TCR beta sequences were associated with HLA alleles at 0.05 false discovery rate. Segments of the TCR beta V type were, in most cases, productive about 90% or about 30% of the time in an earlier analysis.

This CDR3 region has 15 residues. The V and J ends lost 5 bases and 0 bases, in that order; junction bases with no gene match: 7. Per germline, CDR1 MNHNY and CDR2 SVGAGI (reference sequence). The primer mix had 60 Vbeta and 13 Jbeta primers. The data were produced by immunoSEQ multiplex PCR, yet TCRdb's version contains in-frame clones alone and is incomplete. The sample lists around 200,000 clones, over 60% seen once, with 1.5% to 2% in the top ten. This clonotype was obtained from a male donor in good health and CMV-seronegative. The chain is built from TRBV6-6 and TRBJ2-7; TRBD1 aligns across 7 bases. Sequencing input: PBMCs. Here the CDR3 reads CASSRTTGTSYEQYF. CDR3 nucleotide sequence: TGTGCCAGCAGTCGGACGACAGGGACCTCCTACGAGCAGTACTTC.